The table lists the clone carrying this TCR beta chain with many counts. Library preparation (for TCRbeta) was performed with unique molecular identifiers. TCRdb reanalysed the PCR reads using MiXCR and keeps one entry per CDR3 protein. Here the sample spans roughly 220,000 distinct CDR3 sequences, around 9.7% being singletons. The data were taken from a study of T-cell reconstitution after alpha-beta-depleted transplantation in children. Germline-derived CDR1 and CDR2 are SGHVS and FQNEAQ. The CDR3 spans 17 residues. Trimming cost V 0 bases and J 3 bases; bases outside gene matches: 8. The sample here was PBMCs from the stem cell graft donor, taken from the stem cell graft. The receptor comes from a human donor who donated a stem cell graft to a child with SCID. The gene calls are TRBV7-8 and TRBJ2-7; 10 bases agree with TRBD2. The chain's CDR3 is CASSLAVASGGLYEQYF. CDR3 DNA: TGTGCCAGCAGCTTAGCGGTCGCTAGCGGGGGCCTCTACGAGCAGTACTTC.